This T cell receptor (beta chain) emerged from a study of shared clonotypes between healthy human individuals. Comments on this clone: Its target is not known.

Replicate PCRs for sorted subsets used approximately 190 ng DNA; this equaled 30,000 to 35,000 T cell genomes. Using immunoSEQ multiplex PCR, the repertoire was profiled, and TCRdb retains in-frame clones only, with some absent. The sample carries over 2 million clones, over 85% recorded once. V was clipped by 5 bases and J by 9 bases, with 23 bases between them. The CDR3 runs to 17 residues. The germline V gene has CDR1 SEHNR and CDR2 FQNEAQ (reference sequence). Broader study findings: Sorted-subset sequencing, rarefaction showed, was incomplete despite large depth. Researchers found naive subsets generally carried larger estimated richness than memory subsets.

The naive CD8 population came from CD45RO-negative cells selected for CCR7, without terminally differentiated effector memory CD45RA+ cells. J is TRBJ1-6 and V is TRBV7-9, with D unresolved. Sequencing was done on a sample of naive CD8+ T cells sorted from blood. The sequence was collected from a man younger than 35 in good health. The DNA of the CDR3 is TGTGCCAGCAGCCCGGATCCGGGCCAGGCCGCGGGTTCACCCCTCCACTTT. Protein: CASSPDPGQAAGSPLHF. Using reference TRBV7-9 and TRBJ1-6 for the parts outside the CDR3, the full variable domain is DTGVSQNPRHKITKRGQNVTFRCDPISEHNRLYWYRQTLGQGPEFLTYFQNEAQLEKSRLLSDRFSAERPKGSFSTLEIQRTEQGDSAMYLCASSPDPGQAAGSPLHFGNGTRLTVT.